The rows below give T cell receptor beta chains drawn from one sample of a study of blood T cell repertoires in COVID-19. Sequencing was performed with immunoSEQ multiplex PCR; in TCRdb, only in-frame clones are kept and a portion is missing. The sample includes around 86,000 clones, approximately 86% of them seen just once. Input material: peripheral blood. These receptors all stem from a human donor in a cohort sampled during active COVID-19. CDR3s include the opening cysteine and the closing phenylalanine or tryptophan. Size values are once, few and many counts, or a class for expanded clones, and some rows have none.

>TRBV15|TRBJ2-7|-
CATSRDRGRYEQYF
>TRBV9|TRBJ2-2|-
CASGEALTGELFF
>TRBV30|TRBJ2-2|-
CAWFRDRGLVATGELFF
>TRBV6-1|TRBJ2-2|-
CASSEQFNTGELFF
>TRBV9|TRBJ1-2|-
CASSVGPRQAYNYGYTF
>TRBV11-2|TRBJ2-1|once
CASSLGRGGHNEQFF
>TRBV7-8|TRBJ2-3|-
CASIGGLAAWDTQYF
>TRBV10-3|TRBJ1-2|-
CAISESFEPGTKGTF
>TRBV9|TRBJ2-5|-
CASSAGGGAQETQYF
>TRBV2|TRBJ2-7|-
CASSEWAGGPVEQYF
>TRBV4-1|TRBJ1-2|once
CASSQEGRGVYGYTF
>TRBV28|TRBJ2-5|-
CASSQQTGGRETQYF
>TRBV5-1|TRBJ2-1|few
CASSLAPGLGGDEQFF
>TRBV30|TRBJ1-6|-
CAWNPEPSSPLHF
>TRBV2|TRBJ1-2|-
CASSAFQGAGGYTF
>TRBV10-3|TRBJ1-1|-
CAIRPDRNTEAFF
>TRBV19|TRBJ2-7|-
CASSGQGASFYEQYF
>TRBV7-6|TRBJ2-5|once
CASSLVGTSRETQYF
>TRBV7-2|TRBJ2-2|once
CASSQLAGGPDTGELFF
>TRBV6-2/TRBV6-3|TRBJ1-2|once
CASSSGQGLHYGYTF
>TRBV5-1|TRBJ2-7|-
CASREQFGGIYEQYF
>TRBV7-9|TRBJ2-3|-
CASSSLRDTQYF
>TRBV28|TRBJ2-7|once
CASSLWPDLTGPSYEQYF
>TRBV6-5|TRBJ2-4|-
CASSNRYTRQNIQYF
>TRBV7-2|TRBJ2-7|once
CASSLFTGTGGSEQYF
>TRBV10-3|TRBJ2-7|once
CAISEARSGRSYEQYF
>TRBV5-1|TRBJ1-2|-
CASRLGQANNYGYTF
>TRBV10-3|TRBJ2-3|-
CAISRLAGGGADTQYF
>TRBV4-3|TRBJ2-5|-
CASSQVAGRGSSETQYF
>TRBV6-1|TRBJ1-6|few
CASSEGPGLYNSPLHF
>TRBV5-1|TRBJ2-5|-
CASSFGGGLETQYF
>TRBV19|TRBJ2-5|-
CASSIVPSEETQYF
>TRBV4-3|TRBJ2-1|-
CASSLSLAALYNEQFF
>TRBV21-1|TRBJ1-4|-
CASSKGGTGSEKLFF
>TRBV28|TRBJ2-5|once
CASEGTSGYGGVETQYF
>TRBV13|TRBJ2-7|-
CASSSELRGEQYF
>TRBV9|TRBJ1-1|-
CASSGLPGQMNTEAFF
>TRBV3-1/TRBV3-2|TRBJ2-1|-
CASSQGSGTREQFF
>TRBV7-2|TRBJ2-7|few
CASSSVWPYEQYF
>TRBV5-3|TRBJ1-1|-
CARSKGKKGENTEAFF